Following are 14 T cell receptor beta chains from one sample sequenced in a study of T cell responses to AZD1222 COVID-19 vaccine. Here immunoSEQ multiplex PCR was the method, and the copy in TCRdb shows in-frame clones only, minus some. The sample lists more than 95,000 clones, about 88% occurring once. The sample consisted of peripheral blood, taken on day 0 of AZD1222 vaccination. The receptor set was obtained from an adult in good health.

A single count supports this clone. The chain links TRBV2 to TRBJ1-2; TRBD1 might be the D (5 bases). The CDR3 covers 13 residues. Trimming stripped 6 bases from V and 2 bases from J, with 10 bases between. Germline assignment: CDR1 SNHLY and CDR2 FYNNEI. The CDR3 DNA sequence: TGTGCCAGCAGGGGGGACGGAAACTATGGCTACACCTTC. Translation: CASRGDGNYGYTF.

In DNA, the CDR3 is TGTGCCTGGAAGTCGCCGACTAGCGGCTACAATGAGCAGTTCTTC. It yields the protein CAWKSPTSGYNEQFF. The chain uses TRBV30 and TRBJ2-1; 9 bases match TRBD2. The CDR3 is made up of 15 amino acids. V was pared by 4 bases and J by 3 bases, with 7 bases of the junction left unmatched. Germline CDR1 reads GTSNPN; CDR2 reads SVGIG (reference sequence).

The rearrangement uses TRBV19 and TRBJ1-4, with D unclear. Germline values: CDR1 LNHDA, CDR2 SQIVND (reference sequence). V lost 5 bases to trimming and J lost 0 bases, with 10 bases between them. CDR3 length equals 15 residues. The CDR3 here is CASSYSVATNEKLFF. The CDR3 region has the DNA TGTGCCAGTAGTTACAGCGTTGCAACTAATGAAAAACTGTTTTTT.

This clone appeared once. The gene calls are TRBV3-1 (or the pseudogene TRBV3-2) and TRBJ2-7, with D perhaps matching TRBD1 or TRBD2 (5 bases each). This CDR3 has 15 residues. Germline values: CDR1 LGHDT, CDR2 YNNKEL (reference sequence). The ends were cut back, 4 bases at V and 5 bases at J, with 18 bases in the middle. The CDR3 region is CASSRGTSSFDEQYF. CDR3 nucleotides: TGTGCCAGCAGCCGAGGGACGTCATCATTCGACGAGCAGTACTTC.

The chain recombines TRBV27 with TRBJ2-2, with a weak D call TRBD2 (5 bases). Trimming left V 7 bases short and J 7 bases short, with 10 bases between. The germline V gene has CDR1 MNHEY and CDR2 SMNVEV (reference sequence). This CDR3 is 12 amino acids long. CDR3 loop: CASNRGDGELFF. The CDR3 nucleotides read TGTGCCAGCAACCGGGGAGACGGGGAGCTGTTTTTT.

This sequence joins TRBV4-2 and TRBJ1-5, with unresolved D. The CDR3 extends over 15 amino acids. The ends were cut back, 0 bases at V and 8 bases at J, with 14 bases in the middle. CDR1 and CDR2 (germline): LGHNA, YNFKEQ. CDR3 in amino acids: CASSQDGSVGKPQHF. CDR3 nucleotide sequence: TGTGCCAGCAGCCAAGATGGGTCGGTGGGGAAGCCCCAGCATTTT.

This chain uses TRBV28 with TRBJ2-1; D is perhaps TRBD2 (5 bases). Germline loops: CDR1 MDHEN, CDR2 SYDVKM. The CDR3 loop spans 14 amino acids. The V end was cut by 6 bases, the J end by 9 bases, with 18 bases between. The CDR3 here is CASSPLTRSAEQFF. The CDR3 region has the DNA TGTGCCAGCAGCCCCTTAACTAGATCTGCTGAGCAGTTCTTC.

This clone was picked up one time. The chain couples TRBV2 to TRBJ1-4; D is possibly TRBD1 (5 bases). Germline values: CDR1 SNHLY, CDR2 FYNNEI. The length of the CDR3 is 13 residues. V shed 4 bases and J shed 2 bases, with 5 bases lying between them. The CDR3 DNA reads TGTGCCAGCAGTGGACAGACTAATGAAAAACTGTTTTTT. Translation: CASSGQTNEKLFF.

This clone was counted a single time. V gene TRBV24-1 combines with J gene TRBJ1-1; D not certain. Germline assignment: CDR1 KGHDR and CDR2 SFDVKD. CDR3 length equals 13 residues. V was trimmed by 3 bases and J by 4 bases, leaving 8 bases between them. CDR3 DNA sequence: TGTGCCACCAGTGATGGAGAGGGCACTGAAGCTTTCTTT. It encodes CATSDGEGTEAFF.

Here the CDR3 DNA reads TGTGCCAGCAGCTTAGTTGGCCTAGAGAGAGCTTTCTTT. Translation gives CASSLVGLERAFF. The gene calls are TRBV11-1 and TRBJ1-1; D is unclear. CDR1 and CDR2 from the germline V gene are SGHAT and FQDESV (reference sequence). V lost 1 base to trimming and J lost 10 bases, with 13 bases between them. The CDR3 totals 13 residues.

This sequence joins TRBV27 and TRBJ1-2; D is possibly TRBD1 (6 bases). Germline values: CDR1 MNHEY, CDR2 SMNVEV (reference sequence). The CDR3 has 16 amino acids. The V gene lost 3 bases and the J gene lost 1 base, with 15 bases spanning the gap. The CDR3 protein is CASSLIGGAFNYGYTF. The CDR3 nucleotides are TGTGCCAGCAGTTTGATCGGGGGGGCCTTTAACTATGGCTACACCTTC.

In DNA form, the CDR3 reads TGTGCCAGCAGCTTATCCAGGGGGCATGCTGGGGCCAACGTCCTGACTTTC. Translated: CASSLSRGHAGANVLTF. The rearrangement joins TRBV7-9 to TRBJ2-6; TRBD1 matches at 8 bases. The junction had 5 bases not matched to a gene; V was cut back by 2 bases and J by 2 bases. Germline V gene sequence: CDR1 SEHNR, CDR2 FQNEAQ (reference sequence). The CDR3 sequence is 17 residues long.

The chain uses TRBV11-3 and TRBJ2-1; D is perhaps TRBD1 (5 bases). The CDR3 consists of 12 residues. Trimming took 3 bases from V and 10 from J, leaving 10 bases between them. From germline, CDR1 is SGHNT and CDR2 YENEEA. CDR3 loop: CASSFKRGEQFF. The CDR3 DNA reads TGTGCCAGCAGCTTTAAAAGGGGAGAGCAGTTCTTC.

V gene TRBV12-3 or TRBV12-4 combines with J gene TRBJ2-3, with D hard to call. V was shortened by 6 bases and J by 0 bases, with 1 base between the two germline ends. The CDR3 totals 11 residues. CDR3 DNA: TGTGCCAGCAGGAGCACAGATACGCAGTATTTT. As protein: CASRSTDTQYF.